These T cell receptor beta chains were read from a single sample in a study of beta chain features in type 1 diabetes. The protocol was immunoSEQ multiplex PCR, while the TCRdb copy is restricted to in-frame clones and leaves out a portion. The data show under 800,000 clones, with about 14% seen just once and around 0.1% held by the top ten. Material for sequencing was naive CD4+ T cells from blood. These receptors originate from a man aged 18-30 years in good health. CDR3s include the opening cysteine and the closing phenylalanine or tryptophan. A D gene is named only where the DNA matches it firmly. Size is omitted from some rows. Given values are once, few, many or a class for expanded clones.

CAWIPGTGAYEQYF | TGTGCCTGGATCCCCGGGACAGGGGCCTACGAGCAGTACTTC | TRBJ2-7 | TRBD1 | TRBV30 | NA
CASRGTGTVYGYTF | TGTGCCAGTAGGGGTACCGGGACAGTCTATGGCTACACCTTC | TRBJ1-2 | TRBD1 | TRBV19 | NA
CASSGEGSSYEQYF | TGTGCCAGCAGCGGGGAGGGCAGCTCCTACGAGCAGTACTTC | TRBJ2-7 | TRBD2 | TRBV5-6 | NA
CACPGTGFWDGYTF | TGTGCCTGTCCCGGGACAGGGTTCTGGGATGGCTACACCTTC | TRBJ1-2 | TRBD1 | TRBV30 | few
CASSSGATGQETQYF | TGTGCCAGCAGCTCCGGGGCCACAGGGCAAGAGACCCAGTACTTC | TRBJ2-5 | NA | TRBV28 | few
CAWTREMAFPLHF | TGTGCCTGGACTAGGGAAATGGCCTTTCCCCTCCACTTT | TRBJ1-6 | NA | TRBV30 | NA
CASSTSAGATYEQYF | TGTGCCAGCAGCACCTCAGCGGGAGCGACCTACGAGCAGTACTTC | TRBJ2-7 | TRBD2 | TRBV9 | NA
CASSYVNSPLHF | TGTGCCAGTAGTTATGTGAATTCACCCCTCCACTTT | TRBJ1-6 | NA | TRBV19 | NA
CASSLATGRSYNSPLHF | TGTGCCAGCAGCTTAGCGACAGGGCGCTCCTATAATTCACCCCTCCACTTT | TRBJ1-6 | TRBD1 | TRBV11-2 | NA
CASSLGRNQPQHF | TGTGCCAGCAGCTTAGGACGCAATCAGCCCCAGCATTTT | TRBJ1-5 | NA | TRBV7-2 | few
CASSSATSPPYNEQFF | TGTGCCAGCAGCTCCGCGACTAGCCCACCCTACAATGAGCAGTTCTTC | TRBJ2-1 | TRBD2 | TRBV5-4 | few
CASSFPPLGNEQFF | TGTGCCAGCAGCTTTCCCCCTTTGGGCAATGAGCAGTTCTTC | TRBJ2-1 | NA | TRBV7-9 | NA
CASTLVGSHEQYF | TGTGCCAGCACCCTGGTAGGGTCCCACGAGCAGTACTTC | TRBJ2-7 | NA | TRBV28 | few
CASSQESEGVVIQYF | TGCGCCAGCAGCCAAGAGTCTGAGGGGGTGGTTATTCAGTACTTC | TRBJ2-4 | NA | TRBV4-3 | NA
CASSQVGRVDYGYTF | TGCGCCAGCAGCCAAGTGGGAAGGGTTGACTATGGCTACACCTTC | TRBJ1-2 | NA | TRBV4-1 | NA
CASSRRWGQVLSLGSPLHF | TGTGCCAGCAGCCGACGGTGGGGACAGGTCTTAAGTTTGGGTTCACCCCTCCACTTT | TRBJ1-6 | TRBD1 | TRBV7-2 | few
CASSEYGTSNTGELFF | TGTGCCAGCAGTGAATATGGTACCAGTAACACCGGGGAGCTGTTTTTT | TRBJ2-2 | NA | TRBV25-1 | few
CSVTVGKGNGYTF | TGCAGCGTTACCGTTGGGAAGGGAAATGGCTACACCTTC | TRBJ1-2 | NA | TRBV29-1 | NA
CASSEFGYRETQYF | TGTGCCAGCAGTGAATTTGGGTATAGGGAGACCCAGTACTTC | TRBJ2-5 | NA | TRBV25-1 | NA
CASSLAGQGAHEQFF | TGCGCCAGCAGCTTGGCTGGACAGGGGGCCCATGAGCAGTTCTTC | TRBJ2-1 | TRBD1 | TRBV5-1 | NA
CASSLGDTQYF | TGTGCCAGCAGTTTGGGGGATACGCAGTATTTT | TRBJ2-3 | NA | TRBV28 | NA
CASSQDRGRSSYNEQFF | TGCGCCAGCAGCCAAGATCGAGGCCGAAGCTCCTACAATGAGCAGTTCTTC | TRBJ2-1 | NA | TRBV4-1 | few
CSVEDGLRAGDTQYF | TGCAGCGTTGAAGATGGGCTCAGGGCGGGAGATACGCAGTATTTT | TRBJ2-3 | NA | TRBV29-1 | NA
CASSGTGGGSPLHF | TGTGCCAGCAGCGGCACAGGGGGCGGTTCACCCCTCCACTTT | TRBJ1-6 | TRBD1 | TRBV9 | NA
CASSLRDRGRSVNEQFF | TGTGCCAGCAGCCTAAGGGACAGGGGGCGGTCTGTAAATGAGCAGTTCTTC | TRBJ2-1 | TRBD1 | TRBV7-2 | NA
CASSQDGTSGREKLFF | TGCGCCAGCAGCCAAGATGGGACCTCCGGTCGGGAAAAACTGTTTTTT | TRBJ1-4 | NA | TRBV4-1 | few
CASSSPVRQETQYF | TGTGCCAGCAGTTCCCCTGTGAGGCAAGAGACCCAGTACTTC | TRBJ2-5 | NA | TRBV27 | few
CSVWGRVNTEAFF | TGCAGCGTTTGGGGACGTGTGAACACTGAAGCTTTCTTT | TRBJ1-1 | NA | TRBV29-1 | few
CASSGLATANEQFF | TGTGCCAGCAGCGGGCTAGCTACTGCCAATGAGCAGTTCTTC | TRBJ2-1 | NA | TRBV9 | NA
CASSRGDRTNYGYTF | TGCGCCAGCAGCCGTGGGGACAGGACGAACTATGGCTACACCTTC | TRBJ1-2 | TRBD1 | TRBV4-1 | NA
CASSYLGGRQSSYNEQFF | TGCGCCAGCAGCTACCTAGGCGGGAGGCAAAGCTCCTACAATGAGCAGTTCTTC | TRBJ2-1 | TRBD2 | TRBV5-1 | NA
CASSPLRDRAAEQYF | TGTGCCAGCAGCCCGCTCCGGGACAGGGCCGCCGAGCAGTACTTC | TRBJ2-7 | TRBD1 | TRBV7-9 | NA
CASSPQAPVRGETQYF | TGCGCCAGCAGCCCTCAGGCGCCAGTTAGAGGGGAGACCCAGTACTTC | TRBJ2-5 | NA | TRBV4-1 | NA
CASSGFRGGGSEQYF | TGTGCCAGCAGTGGATTCAGAGGTGGGGGATCCGAGCAGTACTTC | TRBJ2-7 | NA | TRBV25-1 | NA
CASSLAPKNIQYF | TGCGCCAGCAGCTTGGCTCCTAAAAACATTCAGTACTTC | TRBJ2-4 | NA | TRBV5-1 | few
CASSLGVRSTDTQYF | TGTGCCAGCAGCTTGGGGGTTCGGTCCACAGATACGCAGTATTTT | TRBJ2-3 | NA | TRBV5-6 | few
CASSLGGQNYGYTF | TGTGCCAGCAGTTTAGGAGGGCAGAACTATGGCTACACCTTC | TRBJ1-2 | NA | TRBV28 | NA
CASSTRRTVSYEQYF | TGTGCCAGTAGTACGCGTCGGACAGTCTCCTACGAGCAGTACTTC | TRBJ2-7 | NA | TRBV19 | few
CASSAQDTLSGYTF | TGTGCCAGCAGCGCCCAGGACACCCTCTCGGGCTACACCTTC | TRBJ1-2 | NA | TRBV7-9 | few
CSVGGTRGALGSYEQYF | TGCAGCGTTGGGGGGACTAGAGGCGCGCTGGGTTCCTACGAGCAGTACTTC | TRBJ2-7 | TRBD2 | TRBV29-1 | NA